The next 6 T cell receptor beta chains were all read from a single sample in a study of beta chain features in type 1 diabetes. Expressed TCRB transcripts were sequenced because the isolated RNA had all been reverse transcribed beforehand. TCRdb keeps only in-frame clones here, not all; method: immunoSEQ multiplex PCR. The sample lists about 650,000 clones; 9.5% to 15% were seen once. These TCRs are of unknown antigen specificity. Study-level points and caveats: A moderate, significant TCRB CDR3 shortening appeared in type 1 diabetes across four CD4+ subsets.

Sequencing was done on a sample of naive CD4+ T cells from blood. These receptors all stem from a man aged 25 to 40 with type 1 diabetes.

The V call is TRBV5-4, the J call TRBJ2-1; the match to TRBD2 covers 15 bases. The CDR3 has 19 amino acids. Germline CDR1 and CDR2: SGHNT and YYREEE (reference sequence). V lost 4 bases to trimming and J lost 0 bases; unmatched junction nucleotides: 8. The CDR3 DNA reads TGTGCCAGCAGCCTGGGACTAGCGGGGGGACCAAGCTCCTACAATGAGCAGTTCTTC. Translating gives CASSLGLAGGPSSYNEQFF.

The chain recombines TRBV5-4 with TRBJ2-3; D is undetermined. V was cut by 7 bases and J by 0 bases, with 6 bases left in between. The CDR3 length is 12 residues. Germline CDR1 is SGHNT and CDR2 is YYREEE (reference sequence). The CDR3, as DNA: TGTGCCAGCTCAGGCAGCACAGATACGCAGTATTTT. Its protein is CASSGSTDTQYF.

The chain carries TRBV27 and TRBJ1-5, with D maybe TRBD1 (5 bases). This CDR3 is built from 15 residues. The V end lost 5 bases, the J end lost 0 bases, and 11 bases lay between the germline ends. The germline V gene has CDR1 MNHEY and CDR2 SMNVEV (reference sequence). Here the CDR3 reads CASSRDQFSNQPQHF. The CDR3 bases are TGTGCCAGCAGTCGGGACCAGTTTAGCAATCAGCCCCAGCATTTT.

This clone has more than one count but fewer than ten. The chain combines TRBV30 with TRBJ1-5; a weak D match, TRBD1 (5 bases). Germline values: CDR1 GTSNPN, CDR2 SVGIG (reference sequence). The CDR3 length is 15 residues. The V gene lost 4 bases and the J gene lost 0 bases, with 13 bases spanning the gap. CDR3 protein: CAWTKTADSNQPQHF. DNA for the CDR3: TGTGCCTGGACTAAGACAGCAGATAGCAATCAGCCCCAGCATTTT.

This sequence joins TRBV19 and TRBJ2-1, with 7 bases fitting TRBD1. The V and J ends lost 5 bases and 5 bases, in that order; junction bases with no gene match: 6. Germline V lookup: CDR1 LNHDA, CDR2 SQIVND (reference sequence). The CDR3 is 14 amino acids. Here the CDR3 reads CASSPWDSNNEQFF. The CDR3 DNA reads TGTGCCAGTAGTCCGTGGGACAGCAACAATGAGCAGTTCTTC.

This chain connects TRBV5-6 to TRBJ2-7, with a tentative D call TRBD1 (6 bases). The V gene's germline CDR1 is SGHDT and CDR2 YYEEEE. The CDR3 sequence is 14 residues long. Trimming cost V 3 bases and J 4 bases, with 14 bases left between them. The CDR3 DNA follows: TGTGCCAGCAGCTCGGCAGGGGCAGTATACGAGCAGTACTTC. This translates into CASSSAGAVYEQYF.